A selection of T cell receptor beta chains follows, all from one sample in a study of CD8+CD57+ T cells in acquired aplastic anemia. TCRdb recomputed calls from the reads with MiXCR, one row per CDR3 protein. The data show 250,000 to 350,000 distinct CDR3 sequences, roughly three fifths seen once. Sequenced: sorted CD4+, CD8+, or CD8+CD57+ T cells (not recorded which) from PBMCs. These receptors originate from a human donor with severe aplastic anemia or a healthy control (not recorded which). The CDR3 runs from the conserved cysteine through the conserved F or W. The D gene is left open where the match is weak. Size tells how often a clone was seen (once, few, many) or the class of an expanded clone, and some rows leave it out.

CDR3nt | CDR3aa | d_gene | j_gene | abundance | v_gene
TGTGCCAGCAGTCACGGGAACACCGGGGAGCTGTTTTTT | CASSHGNTGELFF | NA | TRBJ2-2 | NA | TRBV6-1
TGTGCCATCAGTGAGTCAGAGCAGCAGGTCCACGAGCAGTACTTC | CAISESEQQVHEQYF | NA | TRBJ2-7 | NA | TRBV10-3
TGTGCCAGTAGTACCCGCCGGGACGGGGGGATGAATGAGCAGTTCTTC | CASSTRRDGGMNEQFF | TRBD2 | TRBJ2-1 | NA | TRBV19
TGCAGTGCTAGAGCCCCGCTACAGTTTGAAGCTTTCTTT | CSARAPLQFEAFF | NA | TRBJ1-1 | many | TRBV20-1
TGTGCCAGCAGCTTCTGGGGGGAGCAGTACTTC | CASSFWGEQYF | NA | TRBJ2-7 | many | TRBV3-1
TGTGCCAGCAGTCCCCGTAGTCGAGCGGGGGGGCATGAGCAGTACTTC | CASSPRSRAGGHEQYF | TRBD2 | TRBJ2-7 | many | TRBV6-5
TGTGCCAGCATGCTGCTAGCGGGGGCCACCGGGGAGCTGTTTTTT | CASMLLAGATGELFF | TRBD2 | TRBJ2-2 | NA | TRBV7-9
TGTGCCAGTTACGGGACAGGGGAACTAGGGCCCCAGCATTTT | CASYGTGELGPQHF | TRBD1 | TRBJ1-5 | NA | TRBV19
TGTGCCAGCAGCTTAGCGGACTACGAGCAGTACTTC | CASSLADYEQYF | NA | TRBJ2-7 | few | TRBV7-8
TGTGCCAGCAGTTACTCGGGGAGGAACACTGAAGCTTTCTTT | CASSYSGRNTEAFF | NA | TRBJ1-1 | NA | TRBV6-5
TGTGCCAGCAGCCCCTTGGGACAGGGGGCGCGCTACGAGCAGTACTTC | CASSPLGQGARYEQYF | TRBD1 | TRBJ2-7 | NA | TRBV7-2
TGTGCCAGCAGCTTAGAAGCGGGAGATAACAATGAGCAGTTCTTC | CASSLEAGDNNEQFF | TRBD2 | TRBJ2-1 | many | TRBV7-6
TGCGCCAGCAACGCTTCCCCCGACAGGGGCGGCTACACCTTC | CASNASPDRGGYTF | TRBD1 | TRBJ1-2 | many | TRBV4-3
TGTGCCAGCAGCTTAGGCAGGGTCGATTCTGGCTACACCTTC | CASSLGRVDSGYTF | NA | TRBJ1-2 | NA | TRBV7-8
TGTGCCATCAGTGAGTGGCAGTCCTACGAGCAGTACTTC | CAISEWQSYEQYF | NA | TRBJ2-7 | NA | TRBV10-3
TGTGCCAGCAGCTTGGGCTCTGTGGCCTATTCACCCCTCCACTTT | CASSLGSVAYSPLHF | NA | TRBJ1-6 | NA | TRBV5-8
TGTGCCAGCAGCCAAGGCGGGGGGGATTACAATGAGCAGTTCTTC | CASSQGGGDYNEQFF | TRBD2 | TRBJ2-1 | NA | TRBV7-9
TGTGCCAGCAGTCCCACAGGGACCAATCAGCCCCAGCATTTT | CASSPTGTNQPQHF | NA | TRBJ1-5 | many | TRBV12-3/TRBV12-4